The 16 T cell receptor beta chains listed next were all sequenced from one sample in a study of T-cell reconstitution after alpha-beta-depleted transplantation in children (dated by TCRdb to about 2016). To prepare the library, PCR was applied. Reads for this sample came from an Illumina HiSeq 2500. TCR library preparation used molecular barcoding, with unique molecular identifiers applied to normalize quantification of the TCRbeta repertoire. TCRdb ran its own pipeline on the public reads, namely fastp trimming at Q25 and MiXCR clone calling, and kept in-frame beta chains. Duplicate CDR3 protein sequences are folded into a single record with the most common DNA and genes. Across this sample there are approximately 1,000,000 distinct CDR3 sequences, with 25% to 35% seen only once. The ten largest clones capture under 30% of the sample. Reading the label with the study, this specimen's treatment or condition is: allogeneic hematopoietic cell transplantation with graft depleted of TCRalphabeta T cells and CD19 B cells.

The material sequenced was PBMCs, mostly from graft donor cells, taken 360 days after TCRalphabeta/CD19-depleted stem cell transplant. The receptors were gathered from a boy in the first two years of life who had a stem cell transplant for SCID, so the T cells may come from the graft donor.

This clonotype was seen a handful of times. The V gene is TRBV7-2, the J gene TRBJ1-2; D may be TRBD1 (5 bases). V was shortened by 2 bases and J by 8 bases, with 12 bases between the two germline ends. Germline V CDR1 and CDR2: SGHTA, FQGNSA. The CDR3 spans 13 residues. The CDR3: CASSLRQGVGYTF. The CDR3, as DNA: TGTGCCAGCAGCTTACGGCAGGGAGTCGGCTACACCTTC.

CDR3 protein: CASSLVAGRNTGELFF. CDR3 bases: TGTGCCAGCAGCTTAGTGGCGGGGAGGAACACCGGGGAGCTGTTTTTT. The rearrangement links TRBV7-2 to TRBJ2-2; D may be TRBD2 (6 bases). Germline V gene lookup returns CDR1 SGHTA and CDR2 FQGNSA. This CDR3 has 16 residues. The germline V and J ends were trimmed by 1 base and 1 base, with 10 bases remaining between them.

This clonotype was recorded a few times. CDR3 residues: CASSPSPGFGGYTF. For the CDR3, the DNA is TGTGCCAGCAGCCCATCTCCAGGGTTTGGCGGCTACACCTTC. The chain has TRBV7-3 and TRBJ1-2, with D maybe TRBD1 (5 bases). The CDR3 runs 14 residues. Per the germline V gene, CDR1 is SGHTA and CDR2 is FQGTGA. The V gene lost 5 bases and the J gene lost 8 bases, with 18 bases spanning the gap.

The sample holds a few counts of this clonotype. V and J are TRBV5-6 and TRBJ1-2; TRBD1 matches at 7 bases. Germline V lookup: CDR1 SGHDT, CDR2 YYEEEE. This CDR3 is built from 15 residues. V lost 3 bases to trimming and J lost 4 bases; unmatched junction nucleotides: 9. The CDR3 sequence: CASSSSDREVYGYTF. Written as DNA, the CDR3 is TGTGCCAGCAGCTCCTCTGACAGGGAAGTCTATGGCTACACCTTC.

This clonotype was detected only a few times. The chain joins TRBV18 to TRBJ1-3, with a tentative D call TRBD1 (6 bases). This CDR3 contains 14 residues. The germline V gene encodes CDR1 KGHSH and CDR2 LQKENI. The V and J ends lost 2 bases and 4 bases respectively, with 9 bases between them. CDR3 DNA sequence: TGTGCCAGCTCACCAAGAGGACAGGGAAACACCATATATTTT. Its translation: CASSPRGQGNTIYF.

This clonotype appeared a few times. The chain carries TRBV7-9 and TRBJ2-1; D is tentatively TRBD1 or TRBD2 (5 bases each). The CDR3 loop spans 13 amino acids. The ends were cut back, 5 bases at V and 7 bases at J, with 12 bases in the middle. In germline, CDR1 is SEHNR, CDR2 FQNEAQ (reference sequence). CDR3 sequence reads: CASSRTGLNEQFF. The CDR3 DNA follows: TGTGCCAGCAGCCGAACGGGGCTTAATGAGCAGTTCTTC.

This clonotype was detected only once. The chain uses TRBV20-1 and TRBJ1-5; 8 bases are shared with TRBD1. The length of the CDR3 is 18 residues. The germline CDR1 and CDR2 sequences are DFQATT and SNEGSKA (reference sequence). V shed 1 base, J shed 0 bases, and the junction held 11 bases outside the gene matches. The DNA of the CDR3 is TGCAGTGCTAGAGGTCCCCGACAGGGGTCAGGTAGCAATCAGCCCCAGCATTTT. This sequence encodes CSARGPRQGSGSNQPQHF.

This chain links TRBV9 with TRBJ2-7, with 9 positions matching TRBD2. The germline V gene encodes CDR1 SGDLS and CDR2 YYNGEE. The ends lost 0 bases at V and 3 bases at J; junction bases unmatched: 4. This CDR3 is built from 15 residues. Here the CDR3 DNA reads TGTGCCAGCAGCGTAGCGGCTAGCGGGGTCTACGAGCAGTACTTC. Amino acid sequence: CASSVAASGVYEQYF.

The chain employs TRBV7-6 and TRBJ2-3; tentative D call: TRBD2 (6 bases). The CDR3 consists of 16 residues. Germline V gives CDR1 SGHVS, CDR2 FNYEAQ. V lost 2 bases to trimming and J lost 0 bases, with 12 bases between them. DNA of the CDR3: TGTGCCAGCAGCTTAACCCAGGGACTGAGCACAGATACGCAGTATTTT. Protein product: CASSLTQGLSTDTQYF.

The J gene is TRBJ1-1, the V gene TRBV4-3; tentatively, D is TRBD1 (6 bases). With 1 base removed from V and 7 bases from J, the gap between germline ends came to 13 bases. CDR1 LGHNA and CDR2 YSLEER come from the germline V gene. This CDR3 is 14 amino acids long. CDR3 region: CASSQGGGHIEAFF. CDR3 sequence (DNA): TGCGCCAGCAGCCAAGGAGGGGGACATATTGAAGCTTTCTTT.

This chain connects TRBV7-6 to TRBJ2-7; no clear D. Germline assignment: CDR1 SGHVS and CDR2 FNYEAQ. The CDR3 is 19 amino acids. Trimming removed 4 bases at V and 5 bases at J, with 30 bases between. CDR3 sequence: CASSSAPLDFHVGSNEQYF. The CDR3 DNA is TGTGCCAGCAGCTCCGCGCCCCTCGACTTTCATGTAGGGTCCAACGAGCAGTACTTC.

CDR3 protein: CASSLVGLMDTEAFF. In nucleotides, the CDR3 is TGTGCCAGCAGTTTAGTCGGGCTCATGGACACTGAAGCTTTCTTT. The chain employs TRBV12-3 or TRBV12-4 and TRBJ1-1; D uncertain. CDR3 length: 15 amino acids. Trimming removed 1 base from V and 3 bases from J, with 12 bases in between.

This sequence joins TRBV4-1 and TRBJ2-3, with 8 bases fitting TRBD2. The CDR3 is 17 amino acids. V shed 8 bases and J 4 bases; nucleotides not matched to a gene: 17. Germline CDR1 and CDR2: MGHRA and YSYEKL. For the CDR3, the DNA is TGCGCCAGCCGACACCTCCAAGGGACTAGTCGCCCAGATACGCAGTATTTT. Its protein product is CASRHLQGTSRPDTQYF.

V gene TRBV27 combines with J gene TRBJ2-7, with 9 bases fitting TRBD1. V shed 5 bases, J shed 6 bases, and the junction held 8 bases outside the gene matches. Germline loops: CDR1 MNHEY, CDR2 SMNVEV (reference sequence). The CDR3 totals 14 residues. The CDR3 region is CASSHRDRAFEQYF. The CDR3 nucleotides are TGTGCCAGCAGTCACCGGGACAGGGCGTTCGAGCAGTACTTC.

The chain combines TRBV2 with TRBJ2-6; 9 nucleotides match TRBD2. CDR1 is SNHLY, CDR2 FYNNEI, per germline. V lost 6 bases and J lost 3; bases outside the gene matches: 15. The CDR3 contains 19 residues. The CDR3 DNA reads as TGTGCCAGCAGCCCCGGTTTTGGCGGGGGGGCCTTTGGGGCCAACGTCCTGACTTTC. Amino acid sequence: CASSPGFGGGAFGANVLTF.

This clonotype was recorded many times. The chain uses TRBV5-1 and TRBJ2-1; D is uncertain. V lost 0 bases to trimming and J lost 8 bases, with 6 bases between them. The CDR3 spans 12 residues. Germline V gives CDR1 SGHRS, CDR2 YFSETQ. CDR3 residues: CASSLVGDEQFF. The CDR3 nucleotides read TGCGCCAGCAGCTTGGTTGGGGATGAGCAGTTCTTC.